One and the same sample provided the 4 T cell receptor beta chains below, sequenced in a study of metastatic and nonmetastatic thyroid tumors. Thyroid surgery took place with no prior treatment in any patient. TCRdb recomputed clones from the PCR reads via MiXCR. The data show 15,000 to 25,000 clones, with more than 30% seen just once and about 23% held by the top ten. Sequenced input: tumor tissue. The source of these receptors is a female donor with papillary thyroid cancer or a benign thyroid nodule (not recorded which). Some clones in this sample may be carry-over from other donors' samples.

In DNA, the CDR3 is TGTGCCAGCACAGATCAGCGGGAGGGCCACAATACGCAGTATTTT. Translation: CASTDQREGHNTQYF. The V call is TRBV6-2 or TRBV6-3, the J call TRBJ2-3; 10 positions agree with TRBD2. The CDR3 spans 15 residues. Losses at the gene ends were 7 bases for V and 7 bases for J; bases not matched to a gene: 11. Germline V gene data show CDR1 as MNHEY and CDR2 as SVGEGT.

The rearrangement joins TRBV7-9 to TRBJ1-1; no clear D gene. With 1 base removed from V and 4 bases from J, the gap between germline ends came to 10 bases. CDR1 is SEHNR and CDR2 is FQNEAQ in the germline V gene (reference sequence). The CDR3 runs 14 residues. CDR3 bases: TGTGCCAGCAGCTTAGACAGTACTGGCACTGAAGCTTTCTTT. Protein product: CASSLDSTGTEAFF.

This rearrangement joins TRBV6-1 to TRBJ1-5; TRBD1 might be the D (5 bases). The CDR3 consists of 15 residues. The germline V gene encodes CDR1 MNHNS and CDR2 SASEGT. The ends were cut back, 2 bases at V and 6 bases at J, with 14 bases in the middle. The CDR3 region is CASSEFGALLQPQHF. The CDR3 DNA follows: TGTGCCAGCAGTGAATTTGGGGCCCTCCTTCAGCCCCAGCATTTT.

Regarding this clone: This may arise from a read error, as a much more abundant clone is one base away. CDR3 region: CASSSTSGSPYSEQFF. CDR3 bases: TGTGCCAGCAGTTCGACTAGCGGGTCCCCCTACAGTGAGCAGTTCTTC. This chain links TRBV2 with TRBJ2-1; 10 bases line up with TRBD2. The CDR3 is made up of 16 amino acids. The V gene's germline CDR1 is SNHLY and CDR2 FYNNEI. The whole variable domain, remainder taken from reference TRBV2 and TRBJ2-1, is EPEVTQTPSHQVTQMGQEVILRCVPISNHLYFYWYRQILGQKVEFLVSFYNNEISEKSEIFDDQFSVERPDGSNFTLKIRSTKLEDSAMYFCASSSTSGSPYSEQFFGPGTRLTVL.